Described below is a single T cell receptor (beta chain) sequence and its context. This entry belongs to a study of blood T cell repertoires in COVID-19. Germline CDR1 reads SGHTA; CDR2 reads FQGNSA. This CDR3 spans 16 amino acids. V was shortened by 3 bases and J by 0 bases, with 11 bases between the two germline ends. Libraries were prepared by immunoSEQ multiplex PCR; TCRdb keeps only in-frame clonotypes and omits some of them. The sample yields about 150,000 clones, 70% to 90% seen once. Cohort 3 donors counted as recovered after two negative PCRs, clearance, or resolved symptoms. The chain couples TRBV7-2 to TRBJ1-4, with D possibly TRBD1 on 5 matching bases. The receptor was isolated from a woman aged 50 to 60 who had recovered from COVID-19. Sequencing input: PBMCs or T cells enriched from blood (not recorded which). This chain's CDR3 is CASSLGGVATNEKLFF. In nucleotides, the CDR3 is TGTGCCAGCAGCTTGGGAGGGGTCGCAACTAATGAAAAACTGTTTTTT.